This T cell receptor (beta chain) was sequenced in a study of shared clonotypes between healthy human individuals. Study-level information: Donors had three CD4 naive, three CD4 memory, two CD8 naive and one CD8 memory plate apiece.

Germline V gene lookup returns CDR1 MNHNS and CDR2 SASEGT. V lost 1 base and J 4 bases, leaving 12 bases between the germline ends. The CDR3 extends over 15 amino acids. Study-wide points: Clonotypes which were not shared had lower generation probabilities than clonotypes that all four donors shared. The donor pool, a small one, limited the genetic and exposure-history diversity represented. Richness estimates generally favored naive over memory subsets.

About this clone itself: The antigen is unknown.

Assay used: immunoSEQ multiplex PCR; TCRdb lists only in-frame clones, some missing. The sample records millions of clones, around 94% being singletons. The source of this sequence is a man aged 18 to 29 in good health. The chain recombines TRBV6-1 with TRBJ2-3; D is undetermined. The sequenced material came from naive CD4+ T cells sorted from blood. The sample's subset: CD45RA+ positively selected. The CDR3 reads CASSEVPFGADTQYF. The DNA of the CDR3 is TGTGCCAGCAGTGAAGTGCCCTTTGGTGCAGATACGCAGTATTTT.